The 18 T cell receptor beta chains presented below share a single source sample, sequenced in a study of CD8 T cells in ankylosing spondylitis. TCRdb itself ran the 5' RACE reads through MiXCR, one entry per CDR3 protein. Of some 220,000 distinct CDR3 sequences listed, roughly 8.2% are singletons. The sample consisted of blood, either unsorted or a sorted T cell fraction (not recorded which). The receptors here all came from a female donor with ankylosing spondylitis or in good health (not recorded which).

This clonotype has ten or more counts. The chain is built from TRBV3-1 and TRBJ2-1; 8 bases map to TRBD2. Germline-derived CDR1 and CDR2 are LGHDT and YNNKEL (reference sequence). The CDR3 has 16 amino acids. With 7 bases clipped from V and 8 bases from J, the junction kept 16 bases outside the gene matches. The CDR3 protein is CASTPREGGRRDEQFF. The CDR3 DNA reads TGTGCCAGCACCCCACGGGAGGGAGGCAGACGGGATGAGCAGTTCTTC.

To note about this clonotype: The junction departs from germline at one end; a sequencing error may be responsible. The gene calls are TRBV20-1 and TRBJ2-1; 10 bases line up with TRBD2. The V gene's germline CDR1 is DFQATT and CDR2 SNEGSKA (reference sequence). The CDR3 is made up of 17 amino acids. CDR3 protein: CGARDQVAGGWLDEQFF. The CDR3 DNA reads TGCGGTGCTCGAGACCAAGTAGCGGGAGGCTGGTTGGATGAGCAGTTCTTC.

The table lists this clonotype with many counts. The chain employs TRBV6-6 and TRBJ2-2, with TRBD2 matching over 8 bases. Germline lookup yields CDR1 MNHNY and CDR2 SVGAGI (reference sequence). This CDR3 spans 15 amino acids. The ends lost 6 bases at V and 7 bases at J; junction bases unmatched: 10. The CDR3 region is CASRVVSSGFGELFF. CDR3 coding DNA: TGTGCCAGCAGGGTGGTCTCTAGCGGGTTCGGGGAGCTGTTTTTT.

This clonotype was detected many times. The chain is built from TRBV12-3 or TRBV12-4 and TRBJ2-5, with 8 bases aligning to TRBD2. The junction had 4 bases not matched to a gene; V was cut back by 3 bases and J by 1 base. The CDR3 length is 15 residues. Here the CDR3 reads CASSLGLAGQETQYF. The CDR3 DNA sequence: TGTGCCAGCAGTTTGGGGCTAGCGGGCCAAGAGACCCAGTACTTC.

This clonotype came up many times. This CDR3 reads CASSETGREGYGYTF. The CDR3 DNA reads as TGTGCCAGCAGTGAAACTGGCAGGGAGGGGTATGGCTACACCTTC. The V call is TRBV2, the J call TRBJ1-2; the D gene is possibly TRBD1 (5 bases). Germline CDR1 and CDR2: SNHLY and FYNNEI. V lost 2 bases to trimming and J lost 5 bases, with 15 bases between them. This CDR3 region has 15 residues.

This clonotype was observed many times. The chain links TRBV25-1 to TRBJ1-1; maybe TRBD1 (5 bases). CDR1 and CDR2 from the germline V gene are MGHDK and SYGVNS. The CDR3 totals 17 residues. The V end was cut by 0 bases, the J end by 5 bases, with 19 bases between. CDR3 in DNA: TGTGCCAGCAGTGAATATCCGGCGGGGGAAAGGAATACTGAAGCTTTCTTT. It specifies CASSEYPAGERNTEAFF.

This clonotype came up many times. The gene calls are TRBV28 and TRBJ2-7; no reliable D call. Germline assignment: CDR1 MDHEN and CDR2 SYDVKM. The CDR3 has 15 amino acids. Trimming left V 6 bases short and J 7 bases short, with 22 bases between. The CDR3 sequence: CASRPLAELFGEQYF. The CDR3 coding sequence is TGTGCCAGCAGGCCCTTGGCAGAACTTTTTGGGGAGCAGTACTTC.

This clonotype came up many times. The chain employs TRBV24-1 and TRBJ2-3; D unresolved. CDR1 is KGHDR and CDR2 is SFDVKD in the germline V gene. This CDR3 has 18 residues. V dropped 4 bases and J dropped 2 bases, with 21 bases sitting between them. CDR3 in amino acids: CATSDRTAAEITTDTQYF. CDR3 in DNA: TGTGCCACCAGTGACCGAACGGCTGCAGAGATCACCACAGATACGCAGTATTTT.

The V and J genes are TRBV28 and TRBJ2-7; D is ambiguous. Trimming took 6 bases from V and 2 from J, leaving 8 bases between them. This CDR3 contains 12 residues. CDR1 is MDHEN and CDR2 is SYDVKM in the germline V gene. The CDR3 reads CASRGSPYEQYF. The DNA for the CDR3 is TGTGCCAGCAGGGGCAGTCCCTACGAGCAGTACTTC.

This clonotype was seen repeatedly, ten times or more. The V gene is TRBV30, the J gene TRBJ1-5; tentative D call: TRBD1 (6 bases). CDR1 is GTSNPN, CDR2 SVGIG, per germline (reference sequence). There are 14 residues in the CDR3. The germline V and J ends were trimmed by 0 bases and 3 bases, with 9 bases remaining between them. CDR3 amino acids: CAWSVGQHNQPQHF. Here the CDR3 DNA reads TGTGCCTGGAGTGTCGGACAGCACAATCAGCCCCAGCATTTT.

The V call is TRBV4-2, the J call TRBJ1-6; 7 bases fit TRBD1. V dropped 3 bases and J dropped 7; count of bases not matched to a gene: 15. The germline gives CDR1 LGHNA, CDR2 YNFKEQ. The CDR3 sequence is 18 residues long. In DNA, the CDR3 is TGTGCCAGCAGCCAGTGGAACCCGACAGGGACGGGGAATTCACCCCTCCACTTT. It translates to CASSQWNPTGTGNSPLHF.

The chain is built from TRBV4-3 and TRBJ2-4; 10 bases match TRBD2. CDR1 LGHNA and CDR2 YSLEER come from the germline V gene. Losses at the gene ends were 4 bases for V and 5 bases for J; bases not matched to a gene: 8. The CDR3 runs to 16 residues. The CDR3 is CASSRELSGRENIQYF. As DNA, the CDR3 is TGCGCCAGCAGCCGGGAGCTAAGCGGGAGGGAAAACATTCAGTACTTC.

The rearrangement joins TRBV7-2 to TRBJ2-7; D ambiguous. The CDR3 consists of 14 residues. The V end lost 2 bases, the J end lost 2 bases, and 10 bases lay between the germline ends. CDR1 and CDR2 (germline): SGHTA, FQGNSA. The CDR3 coding sequence is TGTGCCAGCAGCTTAAGCAGGTCCGCCTACGAGCAGTACTTC. Its protein product is CASSLSRSAYEQYF.

The chain links TRBV7-2 to TRBJ2-7, with D unclear. Per germline, CDR1 SGHTA and CDR2 FQGNSA. Deletions cut 5 bases from V and 1 base from J, with 15 bases between. This CDR3 has 15 residues. The CDR3 reads CASSPFKGPSYEQYF. CDR3 nucleotide sequence: TGTGCCAGCAGCCCATTCAAGGGCCCATCCTACGAGCAGTACTTC.

This clonotype was picked up a small number of times. The junction does not match germline at one end; this may be a read error. The chain links TRBV12-3 or TRBV12-4 to TRBJ2-5, with a possible D match to TRBD2 (5 bases). The CDR3 spans 15 residues. CDR3 in amino acids: CASTLGGLYQETQYF. The DNA for the CDR3 is TGTGCCAGCACTTTAGGTGGACTGTACCAAGAGACCCAGTACTTC.

This clonotype was recorded many times. The rearrangement links TRBV20-1 to TRBJ2-3; 8 nucleotides match TRBD2. Germline CDR1 DFQATT, CDR2 SNEGSKA (reference sequence). The V segment lost 5 bases and the J segment 0 bases; nucleotides outside the gene matches: 4. The CDR3 loop spans 14 amino acids. CDR3 DNA sequence: TGCAGTGCTGCGAGCGGGGGTAGCACAGATACGCAGTATTTT. It encodes CSAASGGSTDTQYF.

There are a few counts of this clonotype. The chain recombines TRBV30 with TRBJ1-1; D gene ambiguous. Germline-derived CDR1 and CDR2 are GTSNPN and SVGIG (reference sequence). The CDR3 contains 13 residues. Trimming took off 3 bases at V and 2 bases at J, with 10 bases between the two ends. Here the CDR3 reads CAWSVTVNTEAFF. CDR3 nucleotides: TGTGCCTGGAGCGTGACGGTAAACACTGAAGCTTTCTTT.

The rearrangement joins TRBV7-9 to TRBJ1-3; D is uncertain. The ends were cut back, 5 bases at V and 2 bases at J, with 16 bases in the middle. The CDR3 runs 16 residues. From germline, CDR1 is SEHNR and CDR2 FQNEAQ (reference sequence). CDR3 DNA sequence: TGTGCCAGCAGCCCGGGTCACCCATACCCTGGAAACACCATATATTTT. This translates into CASSPGHPYPGNTIYF.